This TCR beta chain is from a study of blood T cell repertoires in COVID-19. All enrollees were roughly 18 to 100 years old and from roughly 22 US areas. Germline CDR1 reads MNHEY; CDR2 reads SVGAGI. The ends were cut back, 4 bases at V and 3 bases at J, with 18 bases in the middle. The CDR3 sequence is 16 residues long. Method: immunoSEQ multiplex PCR; TCRdb's copy keeps in-frame clones and lacks some. The sample comprises approximately 81,000 clones, more than 85% of which are singletons, and 0.9% to 1.5% rests with the top ten. V usage is TRBV6-5 and J usage is TRBJ1-2, with D perhaps matching TRBD1 (5 bases). The receptor was isolated from a woman between 50 and 59 years old with acute COVID-19. Source material: PBMCs or T cells enriched from blood (not recorded which). The CDR3 is CASSSWGEGRHYGYTF. CDR3 coding DNA: TGTGCCAGCAGTTCTTGGGGGGAGGGGCGCCACTATGGCTACACCTTC.